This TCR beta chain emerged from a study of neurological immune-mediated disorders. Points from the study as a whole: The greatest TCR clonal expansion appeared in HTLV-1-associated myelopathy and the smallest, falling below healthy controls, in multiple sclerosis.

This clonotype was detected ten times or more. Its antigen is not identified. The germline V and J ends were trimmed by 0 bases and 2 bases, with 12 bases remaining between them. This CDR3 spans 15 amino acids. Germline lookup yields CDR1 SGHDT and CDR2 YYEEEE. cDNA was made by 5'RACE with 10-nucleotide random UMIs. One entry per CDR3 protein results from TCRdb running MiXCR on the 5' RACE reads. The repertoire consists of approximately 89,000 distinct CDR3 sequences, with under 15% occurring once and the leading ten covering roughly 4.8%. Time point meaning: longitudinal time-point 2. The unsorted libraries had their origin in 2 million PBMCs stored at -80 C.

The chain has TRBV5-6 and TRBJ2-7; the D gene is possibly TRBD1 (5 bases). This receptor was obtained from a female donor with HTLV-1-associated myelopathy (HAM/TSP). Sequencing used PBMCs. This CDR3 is CASSLGAGPPYEQYF. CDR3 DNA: TGTGCCAGCAGCTTGGGAGCAGGGCCCCCCTACGAGCAGTACTTC.